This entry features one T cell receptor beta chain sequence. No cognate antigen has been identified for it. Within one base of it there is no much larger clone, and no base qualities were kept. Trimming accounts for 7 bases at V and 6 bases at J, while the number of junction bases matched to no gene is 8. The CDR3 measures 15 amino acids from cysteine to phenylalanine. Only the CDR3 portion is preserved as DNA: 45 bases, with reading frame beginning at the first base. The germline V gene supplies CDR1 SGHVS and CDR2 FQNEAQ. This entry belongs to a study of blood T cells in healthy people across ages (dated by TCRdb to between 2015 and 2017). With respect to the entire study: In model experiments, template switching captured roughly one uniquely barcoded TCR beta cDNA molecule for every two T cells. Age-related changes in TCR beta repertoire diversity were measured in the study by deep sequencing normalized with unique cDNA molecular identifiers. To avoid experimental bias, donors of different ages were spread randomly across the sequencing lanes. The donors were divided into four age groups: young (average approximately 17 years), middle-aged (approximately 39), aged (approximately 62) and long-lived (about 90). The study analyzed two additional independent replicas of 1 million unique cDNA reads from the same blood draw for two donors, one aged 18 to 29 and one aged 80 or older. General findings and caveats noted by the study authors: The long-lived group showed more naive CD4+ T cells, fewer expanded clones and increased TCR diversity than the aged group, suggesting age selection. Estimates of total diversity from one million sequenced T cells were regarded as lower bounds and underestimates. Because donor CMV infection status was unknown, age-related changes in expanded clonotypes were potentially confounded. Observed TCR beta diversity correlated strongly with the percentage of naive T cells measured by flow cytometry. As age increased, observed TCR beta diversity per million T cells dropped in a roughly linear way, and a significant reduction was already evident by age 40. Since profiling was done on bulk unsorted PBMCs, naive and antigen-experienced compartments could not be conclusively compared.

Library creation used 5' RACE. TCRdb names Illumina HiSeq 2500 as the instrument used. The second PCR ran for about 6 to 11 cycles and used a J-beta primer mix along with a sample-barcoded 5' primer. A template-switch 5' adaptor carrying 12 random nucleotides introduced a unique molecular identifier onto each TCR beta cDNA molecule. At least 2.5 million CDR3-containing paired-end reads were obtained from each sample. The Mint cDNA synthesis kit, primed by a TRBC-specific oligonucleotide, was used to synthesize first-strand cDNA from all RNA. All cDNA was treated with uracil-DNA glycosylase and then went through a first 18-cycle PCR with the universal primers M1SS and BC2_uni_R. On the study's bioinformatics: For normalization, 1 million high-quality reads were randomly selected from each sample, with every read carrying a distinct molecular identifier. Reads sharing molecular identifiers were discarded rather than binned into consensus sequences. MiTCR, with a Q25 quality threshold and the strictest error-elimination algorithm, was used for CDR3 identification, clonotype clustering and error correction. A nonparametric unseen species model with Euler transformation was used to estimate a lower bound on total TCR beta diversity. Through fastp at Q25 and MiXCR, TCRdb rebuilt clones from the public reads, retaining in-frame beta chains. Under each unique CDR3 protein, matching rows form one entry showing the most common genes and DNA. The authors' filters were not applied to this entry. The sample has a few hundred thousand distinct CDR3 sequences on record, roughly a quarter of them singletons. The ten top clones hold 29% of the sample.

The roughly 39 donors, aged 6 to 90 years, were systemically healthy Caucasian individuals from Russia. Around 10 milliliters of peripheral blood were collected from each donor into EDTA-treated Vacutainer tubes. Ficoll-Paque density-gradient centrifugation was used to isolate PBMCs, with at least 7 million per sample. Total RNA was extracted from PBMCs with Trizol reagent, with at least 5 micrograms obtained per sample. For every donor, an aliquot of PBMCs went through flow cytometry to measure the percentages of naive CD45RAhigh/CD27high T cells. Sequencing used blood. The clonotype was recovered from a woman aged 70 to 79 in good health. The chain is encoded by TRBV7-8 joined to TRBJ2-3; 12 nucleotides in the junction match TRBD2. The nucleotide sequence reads TGTGCCAGCACCCTTCCTAGCGGGGGGGTGGATACGCAGTATTTT. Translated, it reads CASTLPSGGVDTQYF.